This note documents a single T cell receptor beta chain sequence. This specimen comes from a study of blood T cell repertoires in COVID-19. Study context: Symptom resolution, clearance, or two negative PCRs marked the recovered donors of Cohort 3. The samples span acute and convalescent COVID-19 from the United States, Italy and Spain.

Original methodology: Quantification of nucleated cells was approximated via reference gene primer amplification. Profiled with immunoSEQ multiplex PCR; TCRdb holds only in-frame clones, not every one. That table gives V, J and clone size, and the DNA gave D and trimming. In the table there are hundreds of thousands of clones, around 89% of which are singletons. Per germline, CDR1 MRHNA and CDR2 SNTAGT. V was pared by 5 bases and J by 6 bases, with 2 bases of the junction left unmatched. There are 13 residues in the CDR3. This rearrangement joins TRBV6-4 to TRBJ2-1; TRBD1 aligns across 9 bases. The source material was PBMCs or T cells enriched from blood (not recorded which). The receptor's source is a woman aged 55-75 years in a cohort exposed to, infected with or recovered from COVID-19 (not recorded which). The CDR3 coding sequence is TGTGCCAGCAGTTCGGGACAGGGCAATGAGCAGTTCTTC. Translating it yields CASSSGQGNEQFF.